A single sample gave rise to the 27 T cell receptor beta chains below, sequenced in a study of blood T cell repertoires in COVID-19. This table comes from immunoSEQ multiplex PCR, and its TCRdb copy is limited to in-frame clones, with some not included. The data hold around 60,000 clones, with over 75% observed a single time. The sample was peripheral blood. These receptors all stem from a man aged 80 or over with active or convalescent COVID-19.

The genes are TRBV6-5 and TRBJ1-2; the match to TRBD1 covers 7 bases. Germline trimming cut 6 bases from V and 4 bases from J; bases unmatched to any gene: 5. Germline CDR1 MNHEY, CDR2 SVGAGI. The CDR3 is made up of 13 amino acids. DNA for the CDR3: TGTGCCAGCAGGGGACAGAGGGGCTATGGCTACACCTTC. It encodes CASRGQRGYGYTF.

This clone was seen once. The rearrangement joins TRBV7-2 to TRBJ2-3; 9 nucleotides match TRBD1. Unmatched junction bases numbered 9, after V lost 8 bases and J lost 0 bases. From germline, CDR1 is SGHTA and CDR2 FQGNSA. The CDR3 runs 16 residues. CDR3 sequence: CASGGQGTLSTDTQYF. As DNA, the CDR3 is TGTGCCAGCGGGGGACAGGGAACCCTTAGCACAGATACGCAGTATTTT.

In this sample, this clone turned up a few times. The rearrangement links TRBV4-1 to TRBJ1-3, with D tentatively TRBD1 (6 bases). From germline, CDR1 is MGHRA and CDR2 YSYEKL. The CDR3 has 20 amino acids. V shed 2 bases and J shed 0 bases, with 23 bases lying between them. The chain's CDR3 is CASSQSQDSKGELSGNTIYF. The CDR3 region has the DNA TGCGCCAGCAGCCAATCGCAGGATTCCAAGGGGGAACTCTCTGGAAACACCATATATTTT.

The rearrangement links TRBV28 to TRBJ1-3; TRBD1 aligns across 8 bases. Trimming removed 5 bases from V and 2 bases from J; junction bases left unmatched: 8. CDR1 is MDHEN and CDR2 is SYDVKM in the germline V gene. The CDR3 has 16 residues. The CDR3 coding sequence is TGTGCCAGCAGTCCGGGAACAGGGGGAACTGGAAACACCATATATTTT. It is translated as CASSPGTGGTGNTIYF.

The V and J genes are TRBV2 and TRBJ2-7, with TRBD2 matching over 9 bases. The germline V gene encodes CDR1 SNHLY and CDR2 FYNNEI. The CDR3 consists of 15 residues. Trimming took 5 bases from V and 1 from J; bases not matched to a gene: 6. Here the CDR3 reads CASSKDSGSSYEQYF. CDR3 coding DNA: TGTGCCAGCAGTAAAGATAGCGGGAGTTCCTACGAGCAGTACTTC.

The gene calls are TRBV7-9 and TRBJ2-7; possibly TRBD2 for D (5 bases). Germline loops: CDR1 SEHNR, CDR2 FQNEAQ (reference sequence). Trimming took off 3 bases at V and 8 bases at J, with 11 bases between the two ends. The CDR3 is 12 residues long. DNA for the CDR3: TGTGCCAGCAGCTTCATTGAGGGTCAGCAGTACTTC. This gives the protein CASSFIEGQQYF.

CDR3 in amino acids: CASSFQGGRTGAFF. Here the CDR3 DNA reads TGTGCCAGCAGCTTTCAGGGGGGAAGGACTGGTGCTTTCTTT. V and J are TRBV11-2 and TRBJ1-1, with 7 nucleotides matching TRBD1. CDR3 size: 14 residues. Germline-derived CDR1 and CDR2 are SGHAT and FQNNGV. With V trimmed by 3 bases and J by 11 bases, 12 bases remained unmatched. Full variable domain (missing parts from reference TRBV11-2 and TRBJ1-1): EAGVAQSPRYKIIEKRQSVAFWCNPISGHATLYWYQQILGQGPKLLIQFQNNGVVDDSQLPKDRFSAERLKGVDSTLKIQPAKLEDSAVYLCASSFQGGRTGAFFGQGTRLTVV.

The sample holds a few counts of this clone. V gene TRBV19 combines with J gene TRBJ2-4; 11 positions match TRBD2. The CDR3 length is 22 residues. From germline, CDR1 is LNHDA and CDR2 SQIVND (reference sequence). V lost 1 base to trimming and J lost 0 bases; unmatched junction nucleotides: 17. CDR3 nucleotides: TGTGCCAGTAGTATAGCTCTTAGCGGGGGGGCTGAAGTGTCGTTAGCCAAAAACATTCAGTACTTC. Amino acids: CASSIALSGGAEVSLAKNIQYF.

In nucleotides, the CDR3 is TGTGCCAGCAGGGACAGCAATAACTATGGCTACACCTTC. Protein: CASRDSNNYGYTF. This chain connects TRBV2 to TRBJ1-2; weak D call: TRBD1 (6 bases). The germline V gene has CDR1 SNHLY and CDR2 FYNNEI. V was cut by 6 bases and J by 1 base, with 9 bases left in between. The CDR3 totals 13 residues.

J is TRBJ2-6 and V is TRBV27; perhaps TRBD1 as D (5 bases). Germline lookup yields CDR1 MNHEY and CDR2 SMNVEV (reference sequence). The CDR3 loop spans 15 amino acids. Trimming pared 5 bases from V and 0 bases from J, leaving 8 bases between. The DNA of the CDR3 is TGTGCCAGCAGTGACAGACCCTCTGGGGCCAACGTCCTGACTTTC. Translated: CASSDRPSGANVLTF.

The sample holds many counts of this clone. The chain carries TRBV6-1 and TRBJ1-5, with D possibly matching TRBD1 (6 bases). The germline V gene encodes CDR1 MNHNS and CDR2 SASEGT. The germline V and J ends were trimmed by 2 bases and 5 bases, with 10 bases remaining between them. CDR3 length: 14 residues. CDR3 nucleotide sequence: TGTGCCAGCAGTGAACTGGACAGAGATCAGCCCCAGCATTTT. Its translation: CASSELDRDQPQHF.

The rearrangement joins TRBV5-6 to TRBJ1-1, with TRBD1 matching 8 bases. The V gene end was trimmed by 1 base and the J gene end by 3 bases; junction bases not matched to a gene: 2. This CDR3 has 14 residues. Germline V gene data show CDR1 as SGHDT and CDR2 as YYEEEE. The CDR3 DNA reads TGTGCCAGCAGCTTGTTGGACAGGGACACTGAAGCTTTCTTT. Translation gives CASSLLDRDTEAFF.

The J gene is TRBJ2-7, the V gene TRBV20-1; 12 bases map to TRBD1. The CDR3 sequence is 15 residues long. The germline CDR1 and CDR2 sequences are DFQATT and SNEGSKA (reference sequence). V gave up 3 bases and J gave up 3 bases; unmatched junction bases: 6. In nucleotides, the CDR3 is TGCAGTGCTAGTCGGGGACAGGGGGCGATCTACGAGCAGTACTTC. This encodes CSASRGQGAIYEQYF.

This clone was seen more than once but under ten times. The chain is built from TRBV2 and TRBJ2-3, with TRBD1 identical over 10 bases. Germline V gene lookup returns CDR1 SNHLY and CDR2 FYNNEI. The J segment lost 7 bases and the V segment lost 9 bases, leaving 4 bases of the junction unmatched. The CDR3 runs 12 residues. The CDR3 nucleotides are TGTGCCAGGACAGGGGGCGCAAATACGCAGTATTTT. Translation gives CARTGGANTQYF.

This chain links TRBV6-5 with TRBJ2-6, with 10 bases that match TRBD1. The CDR3 runs 16 residues. Germline V CDR1 and CDR2: MNHEY, SVGAGI. Unmatched junction bases numbered 0, after V lost 2 bases and J lost 2 bases. The CDR3 sequence: CASSYGQGAGANVLTF. The CDR3 DNA is TGTGCCAGCAGTTACGGACAGGGGGCTGGGGCCAACGTCCTGACTTTC.

The chain employs TRBV28 and TRBJ1-1; TRBD1 matches at 9 bases. CDR1 is MDHEN and CDR2 is SYDVKM in the germline V gene. CDR3 size: 14 residues. The ends lost 4 bases at V and 8 bases at J; junction bases unmatched: 8. CDR3 sequence (DNA): TGTGCCAGCAGTTCCCCGGGACAGGGCGTAGAAGCTTTCTTT. Translating gives CASSSPGQGVEAFF.

CDR3 DNA sequence: TGTGCCAGTAGTCCGGCAGGGAATGAGCAGTTCTTC. It is translated as CASSPAGNEQFF. The rearrangement links TRBV19 to TRBJ2-1; maybe TRBD1 (5 bases). CDR3 length: 12 amino acids. Germline loops: CDR1 LNHDA, CDR2 SQIVND (reference sequence). V lost 5 bases, J lost 7 bases, and 9 bases lay in between.

This clone has at least ten counts. The CDR3 is CASSQDAGLRGSPAYEQYF. The CDR3 DNA reads as TGTGCCAGCAGCCAAGACGCCGGCTTGCGCGGGTCGCCTGCCTACGAGCAGTACTTC. This chain connects TRBV4-2 to TRBJ2-7; possible D gene TRBD2, 5 bases. V was pared by 0 bases and J by 2 bases, with 23 bases between. This CDR3 is 19 amino acids long. CDR1 LGHNA and CDR2 YNFKEQ come from the germline V gene.

The genes are TRBV4-2 and TRBJ1-5; no reliable D call. Trimming shortened V by 1 base and J by 5 bases, and 12 bases separated the two germline ends. The CDR3 spans 15 residues. Germline CDR1 and CDR2: LGHNA and YNFKEQ. As DNA, the CDR3 is TGTGCCAGCAGCCAAGGGTCCACGCCGGATCAGCCCCAGCATTTT. Encoded protein: CASSQGSTPDQPQHF.

This clone was detected only once. This chain links TRBV10-3 with TRBJ1-1, with 10 bases fitting TRBD1. The CDR3 has 16 amino acids. With 5 bases clipped from V and 5 bases from J, the junction kept 11 bases outside the gene matches. Per the germline V gene, CDR1 is ENHRY and CDR2 is SYGVKD. The CDR3 sequence: CAISRSRTGGNTEAFF. The CDR3 DNA is TGTGCCATCAGTCGATCCAGGACAGGGGGTAATACTGAAGCTTTCTTT.

The chain combines TRBV7-6 with TRBJ2-7; 14 nucleotides agree with TRBD2. This CDR3 is 15 amino acids long. Per germline, CDR1 SGHVS and CDR2 FNYEAQ. Unmatched junction bases numbered 7, after V lost 5 bases and J lost 7 bases. The CDR3 loop reads CASSPGTSGSEEQYF. Written as DNA, the CDR3 is TGTGCCAGCAGCCCGGGGACTAGCGGGAGTGAAGAGCAGTACTTC.

The gene calls are TRBV6-5 and TRBJ2-1; D is undetermined. Trimming shortened V by 0 bases and J by 10 bases, and 7 bases separated the two germline ends. Germline V lookup: CDR1 MNHEY, CDR2 SVGAGI. CDR3 size: 12 residues. CDR3 loop: CASSYSNGEQFF. The CDR3 DNA reads TGTGCCAGCAGTTACTCGAACGGGGAGCAGTTCTTC.

This chain uses TRBV27 with TRBJ2-1, with D perhaps TRBD2 (5 bases). Per germline, CDR1 MNHEY and CDR2 SMNVEV (reference sequence). The CDR3 is 13 residues long. Deletions cut 5 bases from V and 10 bases from J, with 15 bases between. The CDR3: CASSIGLDSEQFF. DNA of the CDR3: TGTGCCAGCAGTATCGGACTGGACTCGGAGCAGTTCTTC.

This clone occurred once. The chain couples TRBV30 to TRBJ1-5; the D gene is possibly TRBD1 (5 bases). The CDR3 totals 13 residues. Germline V gene data show CDR1 as GTSNPN and CDR2 as SVGIG (reference sequence). V shed 1 base and J shed 5 bases, with 9 bases lying between them. The DNA of the CDR3 is TGTGCCTGGAGTGAAGACAGATATCAGCCCCAGCATTTT. Translation gives CAWSEDRYQPQHF.

This sequence joins TRBV29-1 and TRBJ1-1; the D is unclear. The CDR3 totals 11 residues. V was shortened by 1 base and J by 10 bases, with 10 bases between the two germline ends. The V gene's germline CDR1 is SQVTM and CDR2 ANQGSEA. CDR3 sequence (DNA): TGCAGCGTTGAAGCAGGCCCCGGAGCTTTCTTT. Protein sequence: CSVEAGPGAFF.

As DNA, the CDR3 is TGCGCCAGCAGCCAAGGACAACCTAACTATGGCTACACCTTC. Residues: CASSQGQPNYGYTF. V and J are TRBV4-3 and TRBJ1-2; D is unresolved. Germline V gives CDR1 LGHNA, CDR2 YSLEER. The germline V and J ends were trimmed by 1 base and 0 bases, with 6 bases remaining between them. The CDR3 totals 14 residues.

As regards this clone: At one end the junction does not follow the germline gene, possibly because of a read error. The V gene is TRBV19, the J gene TRBJ1-2; D is unresolved. The CDR3 loop spans 14 amino acids. Germline V gene sequence: CDR1 LNHDA, CDR2 SQIVND (reference sequence). The CDR3 region has the DNA TGTGCCAGTAGAATAGGGAGGCAAGGCTATGGCTACACCTTC. Its protein is CASRIGRQGYGYTF.